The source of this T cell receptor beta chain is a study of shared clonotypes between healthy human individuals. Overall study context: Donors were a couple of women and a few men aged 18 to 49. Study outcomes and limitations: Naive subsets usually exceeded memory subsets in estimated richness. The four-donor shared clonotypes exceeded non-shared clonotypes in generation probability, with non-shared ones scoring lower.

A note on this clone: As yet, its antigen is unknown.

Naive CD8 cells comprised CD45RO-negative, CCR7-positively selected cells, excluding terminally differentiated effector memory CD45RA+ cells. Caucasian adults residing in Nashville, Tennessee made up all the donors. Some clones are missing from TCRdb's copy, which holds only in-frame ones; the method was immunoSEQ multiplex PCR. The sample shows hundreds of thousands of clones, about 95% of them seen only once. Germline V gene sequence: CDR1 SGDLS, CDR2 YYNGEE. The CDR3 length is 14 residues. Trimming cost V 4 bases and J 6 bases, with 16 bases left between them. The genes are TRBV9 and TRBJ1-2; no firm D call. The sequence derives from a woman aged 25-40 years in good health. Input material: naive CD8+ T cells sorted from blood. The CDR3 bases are TGTGCCAGCAGCCCTTTAGGACGGGATAATGGCTACACCTTC. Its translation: CASSPLGRDNGYTF.